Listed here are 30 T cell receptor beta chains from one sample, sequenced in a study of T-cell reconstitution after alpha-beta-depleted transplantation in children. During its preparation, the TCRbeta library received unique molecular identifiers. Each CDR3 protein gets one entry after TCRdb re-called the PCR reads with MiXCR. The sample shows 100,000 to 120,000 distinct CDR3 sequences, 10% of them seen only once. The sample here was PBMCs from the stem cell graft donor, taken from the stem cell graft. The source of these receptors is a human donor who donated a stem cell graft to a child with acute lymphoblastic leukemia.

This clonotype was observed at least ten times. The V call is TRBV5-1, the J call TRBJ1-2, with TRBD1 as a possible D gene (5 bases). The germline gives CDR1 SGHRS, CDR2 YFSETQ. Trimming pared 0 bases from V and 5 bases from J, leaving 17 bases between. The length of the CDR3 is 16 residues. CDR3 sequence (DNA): TGCGCCAGCAGCTTGGCGAGGGGCGCGGACCTATATGGCTACACCTTC. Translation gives CASSLARGADLYGYTF.

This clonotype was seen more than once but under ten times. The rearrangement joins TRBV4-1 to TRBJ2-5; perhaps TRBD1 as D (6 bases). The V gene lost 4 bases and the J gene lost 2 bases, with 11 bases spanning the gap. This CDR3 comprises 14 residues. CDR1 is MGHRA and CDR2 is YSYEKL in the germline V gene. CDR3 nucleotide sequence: TGCGCCAGCAGCCTCCTCAGGGGACAAGAGACCCAGTACTTC. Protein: CASSLLRGQETQYF.

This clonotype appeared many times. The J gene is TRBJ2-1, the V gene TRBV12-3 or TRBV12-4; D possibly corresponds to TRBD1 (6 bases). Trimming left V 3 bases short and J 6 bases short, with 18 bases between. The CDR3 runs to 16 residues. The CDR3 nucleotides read TGTGCCAGCAGTTTGTCAGACAGGCGGTCTGCCAATGAGCAGTTCTTC. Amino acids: CASSLSDRRSANEQFF.

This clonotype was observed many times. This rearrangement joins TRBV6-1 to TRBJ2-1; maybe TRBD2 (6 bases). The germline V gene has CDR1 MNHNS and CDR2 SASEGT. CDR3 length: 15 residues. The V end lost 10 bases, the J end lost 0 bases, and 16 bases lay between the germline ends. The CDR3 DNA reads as TGTGCCACCAACCGGGACTTCACCTCCTACAATGAGCAGTTCTTC. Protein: CATNRDFTSYNEQFF.

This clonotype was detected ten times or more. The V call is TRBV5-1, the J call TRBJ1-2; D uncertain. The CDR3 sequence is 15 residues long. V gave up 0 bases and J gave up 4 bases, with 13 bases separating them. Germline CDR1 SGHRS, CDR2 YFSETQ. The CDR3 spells CASSLGAAGGYGYTF. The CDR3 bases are TGCGCCAGCAGCTTGGGAGCAGCCGGCGGCTATGGCTACACCTTC.

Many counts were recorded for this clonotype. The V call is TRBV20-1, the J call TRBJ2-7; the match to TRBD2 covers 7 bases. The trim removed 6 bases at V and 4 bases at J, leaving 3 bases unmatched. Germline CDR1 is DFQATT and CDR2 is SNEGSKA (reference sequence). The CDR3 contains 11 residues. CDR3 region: CSAAGDYEQYF. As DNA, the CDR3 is TGCAGTGCCGCGGGGGATTACGAGCAGTACTTC.

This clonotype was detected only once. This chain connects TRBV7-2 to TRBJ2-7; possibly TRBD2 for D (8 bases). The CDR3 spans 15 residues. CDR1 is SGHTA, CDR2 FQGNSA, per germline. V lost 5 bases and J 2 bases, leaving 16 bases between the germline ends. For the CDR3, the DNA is TGTGCCAGCAGCAGGACTAGCAGGGGGGCCTACGAGCAGTACTTC. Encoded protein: CASSRTSRGAYEQYF. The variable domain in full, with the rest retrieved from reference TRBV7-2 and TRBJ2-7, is GAGVSQSPSNKVTEKGKDVELRCDPISGHTALYWYRQSLGQGLEFLIYFQGNSAPDKSGLPSDRFSAERTGGSVSTLTIQRTQQEDSAVYLCASSRTSRGAYEQYFGPGTRLTVT.

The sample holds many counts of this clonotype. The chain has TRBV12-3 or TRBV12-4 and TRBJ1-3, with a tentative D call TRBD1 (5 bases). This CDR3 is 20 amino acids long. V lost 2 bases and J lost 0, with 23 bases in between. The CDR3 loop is CASSLIWEQGASSSGNTIYF. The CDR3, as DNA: TGTGCCAGCAGTTTAATTTGGGAACAAGGGGCTTCAAGCTCTGGAAACACCATATATTTT.

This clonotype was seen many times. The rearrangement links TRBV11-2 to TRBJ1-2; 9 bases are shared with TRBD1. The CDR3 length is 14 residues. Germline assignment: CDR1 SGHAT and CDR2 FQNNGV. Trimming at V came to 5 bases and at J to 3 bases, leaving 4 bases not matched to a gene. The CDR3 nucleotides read TGTGCCAGCAGCGTCCGACAGGGGGACTATGGCTACACCTTC. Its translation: CASSVRQGDYGYTF.

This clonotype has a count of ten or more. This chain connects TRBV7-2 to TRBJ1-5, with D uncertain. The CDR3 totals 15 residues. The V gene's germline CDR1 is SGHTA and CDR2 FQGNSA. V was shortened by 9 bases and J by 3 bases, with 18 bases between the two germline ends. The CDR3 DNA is TGTGCCAGTTCCGAGGTGATAGCCTACAATCAGCCCCAGCATTTT. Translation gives CASSEVIAYNQPQHF.

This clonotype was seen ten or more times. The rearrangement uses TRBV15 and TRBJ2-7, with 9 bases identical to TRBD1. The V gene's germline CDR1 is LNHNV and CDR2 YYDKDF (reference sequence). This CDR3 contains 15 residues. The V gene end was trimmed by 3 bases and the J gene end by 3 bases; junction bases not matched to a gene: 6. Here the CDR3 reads CATSSARQGVYEQYF. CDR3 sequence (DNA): TGTGCCACCAGCAGCGCCAGACAGGGGGTCTACGAGCAGTACTTC.

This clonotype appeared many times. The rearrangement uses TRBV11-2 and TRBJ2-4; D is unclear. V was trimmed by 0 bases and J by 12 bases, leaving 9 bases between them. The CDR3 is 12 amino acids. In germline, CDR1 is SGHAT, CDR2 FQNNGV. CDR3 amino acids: CASSLDLSSQYF. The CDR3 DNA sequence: TGTGCCAGCAGCTTAGATTTGTCAAGTCAGTACTTC.

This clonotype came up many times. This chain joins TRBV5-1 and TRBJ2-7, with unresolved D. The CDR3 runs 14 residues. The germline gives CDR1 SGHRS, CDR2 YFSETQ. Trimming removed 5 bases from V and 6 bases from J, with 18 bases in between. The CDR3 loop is CASSSRPTAPEQYF. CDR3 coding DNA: TGCGCCAGCAGTTCGAGACCAACAGCGCCCGAGCAGTACTTC.

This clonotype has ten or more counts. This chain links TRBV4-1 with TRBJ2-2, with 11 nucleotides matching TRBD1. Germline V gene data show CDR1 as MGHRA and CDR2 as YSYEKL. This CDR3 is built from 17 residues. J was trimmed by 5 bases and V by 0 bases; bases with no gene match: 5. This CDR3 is CASSQDLGTGGTGELFF. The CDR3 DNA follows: TGCGCCAGCAGCCAAGATCTTGGGACAGGGGGAACCGGGGAGCTGTTTTTT.

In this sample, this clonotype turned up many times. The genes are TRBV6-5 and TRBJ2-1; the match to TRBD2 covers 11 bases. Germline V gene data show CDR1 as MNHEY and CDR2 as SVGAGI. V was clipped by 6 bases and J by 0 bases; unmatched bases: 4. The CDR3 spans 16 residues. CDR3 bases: TGTGCCAGCAGCCGAGGGACTAGCGGCTCCTACAATGAGCAGTTCTTC. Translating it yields CASSRGTSGSYNEQFF.

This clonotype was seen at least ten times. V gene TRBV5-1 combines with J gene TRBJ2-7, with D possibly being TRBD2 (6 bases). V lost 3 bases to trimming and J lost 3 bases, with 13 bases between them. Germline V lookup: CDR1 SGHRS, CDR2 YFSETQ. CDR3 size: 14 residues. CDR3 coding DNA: TGCGCCAGCAGCTCTACCGGGGGAGACTACGAGCAGTACTTC. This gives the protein CASSSTGGDYEQYF.

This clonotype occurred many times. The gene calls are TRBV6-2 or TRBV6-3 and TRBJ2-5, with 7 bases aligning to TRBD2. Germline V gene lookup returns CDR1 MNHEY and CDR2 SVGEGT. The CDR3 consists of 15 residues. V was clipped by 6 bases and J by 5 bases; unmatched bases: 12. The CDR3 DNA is TGTGCCAGCAGGACGGACGGGAGGCTCCAGGAGACCCAGTACTTC. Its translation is CASRTDGRLQETQYF.

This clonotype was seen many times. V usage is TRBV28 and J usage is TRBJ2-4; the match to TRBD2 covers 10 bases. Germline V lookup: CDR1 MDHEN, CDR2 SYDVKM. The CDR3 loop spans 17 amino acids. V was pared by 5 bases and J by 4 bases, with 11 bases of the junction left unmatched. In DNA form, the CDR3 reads TGTGCCAGCAGTCTAAGGCCCCTAGCGGGAGCGAAAAACATTCAGTACTTC. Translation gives CASSLRPLAGAKNIQYF.

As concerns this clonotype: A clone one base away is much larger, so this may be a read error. As DNA, the CDR3 is TGTGCCAGCAACCTCGGGAACTATGGCCACACCTTC. Translated, it gives CASNLGNYGHTF. This sequence joins TRBV9 and TRBJ1-2; the D is unclear. The CDR3 is made up of 12 amino acids. CDR1 is SGDLS, CDR2 YYNGEE, per germline.

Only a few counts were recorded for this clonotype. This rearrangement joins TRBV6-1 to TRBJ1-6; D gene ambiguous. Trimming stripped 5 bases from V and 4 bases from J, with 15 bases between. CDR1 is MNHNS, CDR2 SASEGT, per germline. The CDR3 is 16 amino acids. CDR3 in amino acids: CASSLSDPSYNSPLHF. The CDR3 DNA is TGTGCCAGCAGTCTCTCCGACCCCTCTTATAATTCACCCCTCCACTTT.

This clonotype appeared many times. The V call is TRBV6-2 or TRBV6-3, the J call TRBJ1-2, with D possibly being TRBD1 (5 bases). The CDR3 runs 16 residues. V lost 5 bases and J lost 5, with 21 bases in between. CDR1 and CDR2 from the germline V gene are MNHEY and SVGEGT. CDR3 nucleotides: TGTGCCAGCAGTACCGGGACGCCCCCTGGTCCGTATGGCTACACCTTC. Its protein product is CASSTGTPPGPYGYTF.

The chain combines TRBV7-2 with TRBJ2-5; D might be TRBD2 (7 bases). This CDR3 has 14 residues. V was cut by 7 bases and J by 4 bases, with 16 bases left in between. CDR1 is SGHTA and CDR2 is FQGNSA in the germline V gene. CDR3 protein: CASTLWGGGETQYF. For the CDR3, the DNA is TGTGCCAGCACCCTGTGGGGGGGCGGAGAGACCCAGTACTTC.

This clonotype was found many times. The CDR3 DNA follows: TGTGCCAGCAGGGAAACAGGGTGGTCCTACAATGAGCAGTTCTTC. Protein product: CASRETGWSYNEQFF. This rearrangement joins TRBV28 to TRBJ2-1; possible D gene TRBD1, 6 bases. The CDR3 length is 15 residues. Germline CDR1 and CDR2: MDHEN and SYDVKM. The V and J ends lost 6 bases and 1 base respectively, with 13 bases between them.

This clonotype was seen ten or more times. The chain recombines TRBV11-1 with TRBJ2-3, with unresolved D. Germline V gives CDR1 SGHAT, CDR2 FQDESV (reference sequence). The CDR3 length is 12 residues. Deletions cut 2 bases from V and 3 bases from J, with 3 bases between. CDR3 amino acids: CASSLRTDTQYF. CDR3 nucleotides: TGTGCCAGCAGCTTACGGACAGATACGCAGTATTTT.

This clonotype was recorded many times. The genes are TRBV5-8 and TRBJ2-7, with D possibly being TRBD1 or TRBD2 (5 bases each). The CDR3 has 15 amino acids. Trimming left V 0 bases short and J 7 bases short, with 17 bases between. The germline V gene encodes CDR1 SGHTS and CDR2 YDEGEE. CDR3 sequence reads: CASSLEGSLSWEQYF. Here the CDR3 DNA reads TGTGCCAGCAGCTTGGAGGGGAGTTTGTCTTGGGAGCAGTACTTC.

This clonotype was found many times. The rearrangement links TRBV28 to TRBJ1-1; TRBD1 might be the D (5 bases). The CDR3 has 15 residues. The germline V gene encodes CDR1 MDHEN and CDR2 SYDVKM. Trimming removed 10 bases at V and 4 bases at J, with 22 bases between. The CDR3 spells CATGMSSHLLTEAFF. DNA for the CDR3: TGTGCCACAGGGATGTCCAGCCACCTACTCACTGAAGCTTTCTTT. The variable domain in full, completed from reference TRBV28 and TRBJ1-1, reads DVKVTQSSRYLVKRTGEKVFLECVQDMDHENMFWYRQDPGLGLRLIYFSYDVKMKEKGDIPEGYSVSREKKERFSLILESASTNQTSMYLCATGMSSHLLTEAFFGQGTRLTVV.

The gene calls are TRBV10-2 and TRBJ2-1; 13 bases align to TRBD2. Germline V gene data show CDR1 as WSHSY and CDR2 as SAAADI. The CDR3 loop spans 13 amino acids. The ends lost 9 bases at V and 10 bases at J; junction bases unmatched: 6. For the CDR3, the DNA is TGCGCCAGTACTAGCGGGGGGGCGGGAGAGCAGTTCTTC. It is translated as CASTSGGAGEQFF.

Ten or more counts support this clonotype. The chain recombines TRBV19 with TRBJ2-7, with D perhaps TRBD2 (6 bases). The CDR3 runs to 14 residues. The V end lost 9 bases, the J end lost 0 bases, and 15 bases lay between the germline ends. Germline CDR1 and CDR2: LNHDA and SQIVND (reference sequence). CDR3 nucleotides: TGTGCCAGCGGGGGAGGCGGGAACTCCTACGAGCAGTACTTC. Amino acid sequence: CASGGGGNSYEQYF.

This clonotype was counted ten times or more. CDR3 in DNA: TGTGCCAGCACCAGGGACAGGGGGCAGGGTGAGCAGTTCTTC. Protein sequence: CASTRDRGQGEQFF. The rearrangement uses TRBV5-5 and TRBJ2-1; the match to TRBD1 covers 12 bases. In germline, CDR1 is SGHKS, CDR2 YYEKEE (reference sequence). V shed 6 bases and J 9 bases; nucleotides not matched to a gene: 7. The CDR3 contains 14 residues.

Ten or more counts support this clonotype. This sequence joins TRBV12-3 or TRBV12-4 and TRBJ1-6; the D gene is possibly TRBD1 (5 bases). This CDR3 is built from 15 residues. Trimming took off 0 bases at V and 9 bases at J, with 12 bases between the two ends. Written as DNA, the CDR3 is TGTGCCAGCAGTTTAGCGCGGCAGGGAAGTTCACCCCTCCACTTT. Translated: CASSLARQGSSPLHF.